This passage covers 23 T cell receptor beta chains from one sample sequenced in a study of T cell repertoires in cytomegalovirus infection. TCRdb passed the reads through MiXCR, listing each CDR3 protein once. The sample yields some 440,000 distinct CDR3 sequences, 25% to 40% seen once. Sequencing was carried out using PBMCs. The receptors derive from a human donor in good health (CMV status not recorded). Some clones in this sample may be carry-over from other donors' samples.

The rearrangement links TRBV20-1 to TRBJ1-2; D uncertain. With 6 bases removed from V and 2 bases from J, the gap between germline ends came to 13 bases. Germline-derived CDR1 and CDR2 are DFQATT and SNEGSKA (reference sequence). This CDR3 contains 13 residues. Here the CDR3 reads CSAPDRGNYGYTF. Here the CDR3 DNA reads TGCAGTGCCCCCGACCGGGGAAACTATGGCTACACCTTC.

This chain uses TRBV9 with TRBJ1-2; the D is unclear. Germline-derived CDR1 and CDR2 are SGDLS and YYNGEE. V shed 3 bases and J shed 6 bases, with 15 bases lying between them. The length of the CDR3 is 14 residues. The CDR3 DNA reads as TGTGCCAGCAGCGCCAGACTTTCCTCGGATGGCTACACCTTC. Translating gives CASSARLSSDGYTF.

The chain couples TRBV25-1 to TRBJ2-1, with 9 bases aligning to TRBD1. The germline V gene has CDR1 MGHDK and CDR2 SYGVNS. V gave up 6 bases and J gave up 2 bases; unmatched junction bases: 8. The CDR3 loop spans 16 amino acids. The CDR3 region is CASRSEQGAAYNEQFF. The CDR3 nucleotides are TGTGCCAGCAGATCAGAACAGGGGGCGGCCTACAATGAGCAGTTCTTC.

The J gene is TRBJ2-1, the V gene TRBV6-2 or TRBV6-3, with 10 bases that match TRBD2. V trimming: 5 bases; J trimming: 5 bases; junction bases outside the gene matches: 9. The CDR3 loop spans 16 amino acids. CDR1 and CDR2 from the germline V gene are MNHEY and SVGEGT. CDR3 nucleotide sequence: TGTGCCAGCAGTGCTCCGGGACTAGCGTACCACAATGAGCAGTTCTTC. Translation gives CASSAPGLAYHNEQFF.

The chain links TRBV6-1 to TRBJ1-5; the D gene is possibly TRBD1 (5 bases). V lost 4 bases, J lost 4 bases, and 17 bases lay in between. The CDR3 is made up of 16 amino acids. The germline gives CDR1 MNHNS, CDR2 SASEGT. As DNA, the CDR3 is TGTGCCAGCAGTGCAGTTACGGGGACCCCTAATCAGCCCCAGCATTTT. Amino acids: CASSAVTGTPNQPQHF.

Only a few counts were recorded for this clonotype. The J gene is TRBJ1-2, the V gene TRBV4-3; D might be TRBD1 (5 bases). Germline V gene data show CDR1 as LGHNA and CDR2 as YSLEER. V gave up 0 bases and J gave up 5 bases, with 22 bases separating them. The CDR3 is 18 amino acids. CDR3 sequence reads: CASSQDHPPAGYRYGYTF. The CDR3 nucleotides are TGCGCCAGCAGCCAAGATCACCCCCCCGCAGGGTATAGGTATGGCTACACCTTC.

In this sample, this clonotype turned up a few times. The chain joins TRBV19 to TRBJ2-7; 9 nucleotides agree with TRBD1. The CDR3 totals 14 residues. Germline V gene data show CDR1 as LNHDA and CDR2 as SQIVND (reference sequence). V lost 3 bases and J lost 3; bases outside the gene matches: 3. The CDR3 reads CASSIPGQGYEQYF. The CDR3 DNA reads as TGTGCCAGTAGTATCCCGGGACAGGGCTACGAGCAGTACTTC.

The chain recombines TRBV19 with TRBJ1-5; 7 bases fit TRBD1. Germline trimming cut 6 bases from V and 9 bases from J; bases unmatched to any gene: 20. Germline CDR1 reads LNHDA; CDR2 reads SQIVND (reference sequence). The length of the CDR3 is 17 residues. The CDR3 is CASSPSTGSTVGGPQHF. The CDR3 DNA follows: TGTGCCAGTAGCCCCTCGACAGGGAGCACGGTAGGTGGGCCCCAGCATTTT.

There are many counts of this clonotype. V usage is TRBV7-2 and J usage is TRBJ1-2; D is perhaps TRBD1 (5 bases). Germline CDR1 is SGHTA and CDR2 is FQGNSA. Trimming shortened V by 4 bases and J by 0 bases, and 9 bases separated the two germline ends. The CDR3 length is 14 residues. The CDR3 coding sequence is TGTGCCAGCAGCTCCGGGACTTCTAACTATGGCTACACCTTC. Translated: CASSSGTSNYGYTF.

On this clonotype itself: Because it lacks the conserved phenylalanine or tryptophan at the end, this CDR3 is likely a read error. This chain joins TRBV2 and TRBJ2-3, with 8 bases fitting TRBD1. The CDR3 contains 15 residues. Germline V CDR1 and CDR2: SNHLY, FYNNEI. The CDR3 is CAISDDRGYTDTQYL. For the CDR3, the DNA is TGTGCCATCAGTGATGACAGGGGCTATACAGATACGCAGTATTTG.

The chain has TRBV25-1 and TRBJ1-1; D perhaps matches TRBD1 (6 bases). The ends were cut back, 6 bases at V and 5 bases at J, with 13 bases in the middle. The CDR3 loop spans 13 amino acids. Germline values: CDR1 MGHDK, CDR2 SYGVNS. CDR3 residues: CASRKGGRTEAFF. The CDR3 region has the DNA TGTGCCAGCAGGAAGGGGGGGAGAACTGAAGCTTTCTTT.

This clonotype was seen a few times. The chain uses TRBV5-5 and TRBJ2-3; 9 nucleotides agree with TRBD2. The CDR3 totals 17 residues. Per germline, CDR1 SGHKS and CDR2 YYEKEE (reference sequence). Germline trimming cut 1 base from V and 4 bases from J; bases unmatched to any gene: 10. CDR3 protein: CASSLPGGGVGSDTQYF. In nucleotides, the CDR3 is TGTGCCAGCAGCTTGCCTGGCGGGGGGGTGGGGTCAGATACGCAGTATTTT. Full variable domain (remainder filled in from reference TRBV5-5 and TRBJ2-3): DAGVTQSPTHLIKTRGQQVTLRCSPISGHKSVSWYQQVLGQGPQFIFQYYEKEERGRGNFPDRFSARQFPNYSSELNVNALLLGDSALYLCASSLPGGGVGSDTQYFGPGTRLTVL.

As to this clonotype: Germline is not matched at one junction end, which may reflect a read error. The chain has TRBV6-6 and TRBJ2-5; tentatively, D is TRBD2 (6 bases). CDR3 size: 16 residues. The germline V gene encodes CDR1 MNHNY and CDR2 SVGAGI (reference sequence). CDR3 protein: CASSGSGAGTAETPYF. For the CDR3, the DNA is TGTGCCAGCAGTGGGTCGGGTGCGGGGACGGCAGAGACCCCGTACTTC.

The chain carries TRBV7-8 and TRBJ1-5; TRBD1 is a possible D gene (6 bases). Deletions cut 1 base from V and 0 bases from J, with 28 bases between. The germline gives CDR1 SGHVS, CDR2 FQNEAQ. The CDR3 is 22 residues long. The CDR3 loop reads CASSLETGLGLVGGRSNQPQHF. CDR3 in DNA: TGTGCCAGCAGCTTAGAAACAGGGCTGGGGCTTGTCGGGGGACGTAGCAATCAGCCCCAGCATTTT.

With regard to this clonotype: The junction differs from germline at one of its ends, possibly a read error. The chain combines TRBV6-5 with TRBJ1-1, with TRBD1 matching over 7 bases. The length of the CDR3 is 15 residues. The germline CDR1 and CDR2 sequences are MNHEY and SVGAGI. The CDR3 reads CSSRQGGGLYTEDFF. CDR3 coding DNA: TGTTCCAGCAGGCAAGGGGGCGGTTTGTACACTGAAGATTTCTTT.

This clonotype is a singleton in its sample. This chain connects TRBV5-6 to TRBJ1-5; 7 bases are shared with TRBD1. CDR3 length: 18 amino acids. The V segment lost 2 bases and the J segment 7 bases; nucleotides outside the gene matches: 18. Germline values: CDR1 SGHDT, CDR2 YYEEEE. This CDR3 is CASSFPWNTGVQEQPQHF. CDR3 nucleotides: TGTGCCAGCAGCTTCCCCTGGAATACAGGGGTCCAGGAACAGCCCCAGCATTTT.

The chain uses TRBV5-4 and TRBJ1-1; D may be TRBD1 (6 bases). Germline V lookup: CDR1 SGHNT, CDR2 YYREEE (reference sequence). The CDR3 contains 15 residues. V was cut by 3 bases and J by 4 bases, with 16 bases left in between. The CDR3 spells CASSSDSQVPTEAFF. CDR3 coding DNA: TGTGCCAGCAGCTCGGACAGCCAAGTTCCCACTGAAGCTTTCTTT.

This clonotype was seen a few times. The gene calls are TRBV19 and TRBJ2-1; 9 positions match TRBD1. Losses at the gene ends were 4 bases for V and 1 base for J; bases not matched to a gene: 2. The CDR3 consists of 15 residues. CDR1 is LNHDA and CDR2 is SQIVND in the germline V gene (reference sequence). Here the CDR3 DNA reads TGTGCCAGTAGTAACGGACAGGGGTCCTACAATGAGCAGTTCTTC. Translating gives CASSNGQGSYNEQFF.

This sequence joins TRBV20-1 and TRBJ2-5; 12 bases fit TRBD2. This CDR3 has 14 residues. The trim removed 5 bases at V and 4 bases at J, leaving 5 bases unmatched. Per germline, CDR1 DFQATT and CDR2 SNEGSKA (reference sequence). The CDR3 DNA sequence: TGCAGTGCTCTAGCGGGGGGGCAGGGAGAGACCCAGTACTTC. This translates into CSALAGGQGETQYF.

For the CDR3, the DNA is TGCAGTGCCCTCTCCCGGGACAGGGCCTACAATGAGCAGTTCTTC. Translated, it gives CSALSRDRAYNEQFF. The chain is built from TRBV20-1 and TRBJ2-1; TRBD1 matches at 9 bases. The CDR3 has 15 amino acids. Germline V CDR1 and CDR2: DFQATT, SNEGSKA (reference sequence). Trimming took 6 bases from V and 2 from J; bases not matched to a gene: 8.

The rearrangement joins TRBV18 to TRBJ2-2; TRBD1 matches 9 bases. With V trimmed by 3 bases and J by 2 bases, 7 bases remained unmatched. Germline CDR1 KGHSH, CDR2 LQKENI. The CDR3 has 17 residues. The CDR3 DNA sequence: TGTGCCAGCTCACCGGGACAGGGATCGAAAAACACCGGGGAGCTGTTTTTT. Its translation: CASSPGQGSKNTGELFF.

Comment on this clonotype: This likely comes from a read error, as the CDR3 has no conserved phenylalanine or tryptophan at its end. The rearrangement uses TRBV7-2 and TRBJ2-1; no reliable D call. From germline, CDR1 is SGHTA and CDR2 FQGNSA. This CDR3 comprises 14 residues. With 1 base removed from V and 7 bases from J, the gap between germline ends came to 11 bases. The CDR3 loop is CASSLVGPVNEQFL. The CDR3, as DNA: TGTGCCAGCAGCTTAGTTGGACCAGTTAATGAGCAGTTCTTA.

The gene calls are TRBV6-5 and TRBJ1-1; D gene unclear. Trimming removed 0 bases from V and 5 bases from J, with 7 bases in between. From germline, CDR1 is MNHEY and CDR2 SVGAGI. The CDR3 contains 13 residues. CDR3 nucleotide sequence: TGTGCCAGCAGTTACTCCCCGCAAACTGAAGCTTTCTTT. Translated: CASSYSPQTEAFF.